A selection of T cell receptor beta chains follows, all from one sample in a study of T cell repertoires in ileal Crohn's disease. Profiling relied on immunoSEQ multiplex PCR, and the TCRdb table lists in-frame clones only, not all of them. The data contain 11,000 to 15,000 clones, roughly 82% of them seen just once; the ten biggest clones take up about 5.7%. Sequenced material: ileal tissue. All receptors come from an adult with Crohn's disease. CDR3s include the opening cysteine and the closing phenylalanine or tryptophan. A clone size is listed for some rows: how often the clone was seen (once, few, many), or a class if it is expanded.

abundance	v_gene	CDR3aa
-	TRBV5-1	CASSARDSGNTEAFF
-	TRBV11-2	CASSPGTSGGAYNEQFF
-	TRBV27	CASSRRLAETQQETQYF
-	TRBV11-2	CASSLASGSRVNTEAFF
few	TRBV27	CASSSGLDWGEQYF
-	TRBV2	CASSEVPGPGGETQYF
-	TRBV28	CASSDFGRGGDTEAFF
-	TRBV5-1	CVSSLRTGVGNSPLHF
-	TRBV10-3	CAIRDRRMNTEAFF
-	TRBV7-2	CASSARGDSTDTQYF
-	TRBV5-5	CASSPPGDETQYF
medium-sized	TRBV7-3	CASSSGGQGDGYTF
-	TRBV7-9	CASRPTGGSGNTIYF
-	TRBV5-6	CASSLRGRWSNQPQHF